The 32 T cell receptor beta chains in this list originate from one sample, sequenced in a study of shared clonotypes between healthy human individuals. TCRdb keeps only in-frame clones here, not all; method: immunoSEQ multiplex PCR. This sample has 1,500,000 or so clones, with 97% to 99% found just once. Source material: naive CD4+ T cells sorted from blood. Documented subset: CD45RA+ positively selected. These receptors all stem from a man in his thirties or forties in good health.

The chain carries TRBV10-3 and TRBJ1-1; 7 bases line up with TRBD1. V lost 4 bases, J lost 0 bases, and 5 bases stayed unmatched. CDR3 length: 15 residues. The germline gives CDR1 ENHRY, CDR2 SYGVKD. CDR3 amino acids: CAISAPGQMNTEAFF. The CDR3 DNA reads TGTGCCATCAGTGCCCCGGGACAGATGAACACTGAAGCTTTCTTT.

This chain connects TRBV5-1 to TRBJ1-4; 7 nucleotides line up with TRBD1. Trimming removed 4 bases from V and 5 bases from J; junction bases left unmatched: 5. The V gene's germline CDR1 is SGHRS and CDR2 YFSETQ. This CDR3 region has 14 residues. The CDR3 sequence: CASSRDSTNEKLFF. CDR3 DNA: TGCGCCAGCAGCCGGGACAGTACCAATGAAAAACTGTTTTTT.

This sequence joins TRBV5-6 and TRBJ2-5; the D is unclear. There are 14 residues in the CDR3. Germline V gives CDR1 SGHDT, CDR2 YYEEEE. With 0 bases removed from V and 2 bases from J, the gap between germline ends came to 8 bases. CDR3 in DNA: TGTGCCAGCAGCTTGGCGGCAAATCAAGAGACCCAGTACTTC. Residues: CASSLAANQETQYF.

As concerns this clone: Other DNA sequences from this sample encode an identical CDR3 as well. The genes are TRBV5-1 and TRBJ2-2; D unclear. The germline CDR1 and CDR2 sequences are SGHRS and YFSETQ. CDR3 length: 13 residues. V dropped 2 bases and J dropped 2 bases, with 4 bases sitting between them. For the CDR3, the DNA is TGCGCCAGCAGCTTTGGAAACACCGGGGAGCTGTTTTTT. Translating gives CASSFGNTGELFF.

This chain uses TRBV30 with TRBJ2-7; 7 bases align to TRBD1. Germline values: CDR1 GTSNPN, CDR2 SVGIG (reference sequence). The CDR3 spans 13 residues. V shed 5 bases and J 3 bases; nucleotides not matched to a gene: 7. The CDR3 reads CAWGGPGGYEQYF. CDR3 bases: TGTGCCTGGGGGGGACCAGGGGGCTACGAGCAGTACTTC.

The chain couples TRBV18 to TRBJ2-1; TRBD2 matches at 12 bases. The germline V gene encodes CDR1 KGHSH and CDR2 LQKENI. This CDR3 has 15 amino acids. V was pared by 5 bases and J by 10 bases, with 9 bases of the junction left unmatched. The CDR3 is CASSISSGRAREQFF. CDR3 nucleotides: TGTGCCAGCTCAATTTCTAGCGGGAGGGCCAGGGAGCAGTTCTTC.

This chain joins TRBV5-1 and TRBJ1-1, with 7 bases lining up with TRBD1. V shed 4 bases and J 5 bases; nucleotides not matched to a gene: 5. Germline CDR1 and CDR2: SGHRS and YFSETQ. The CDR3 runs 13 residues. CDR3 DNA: TGCGCCAGCAGCACGGGACAGAGGACTGAAGCTTTCTTT. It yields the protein CASSTGQRTEAFF.

CDR3 in amino acids: CASSTLAGAYNEQFF. DNA of the CDR3: TGTGCCAGCAGTACACTAGCGGGAGCATACAATGAGCAGTTCTTC. The chain combines TRBV27 with TRBJ2-1; 11 bases align to TRBD2. The length of the CDR3 is 15 residues. With 5 bases clipped from V and 4 bases from J, the junction kept 4 bases outside the gene matches. Germline V gene data show CDR1 as MNHEY and CDR2 as SMNVEV (reference sequence).

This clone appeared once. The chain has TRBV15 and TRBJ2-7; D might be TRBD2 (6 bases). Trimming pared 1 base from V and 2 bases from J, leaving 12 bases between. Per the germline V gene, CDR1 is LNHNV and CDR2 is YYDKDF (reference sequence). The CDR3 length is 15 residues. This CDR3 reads CATSRVAGPAYEQYF. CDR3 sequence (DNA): TGTGCCACCAGCAGAGTGGCGGGGCCGGCCTACGAGCAGTACTTC.

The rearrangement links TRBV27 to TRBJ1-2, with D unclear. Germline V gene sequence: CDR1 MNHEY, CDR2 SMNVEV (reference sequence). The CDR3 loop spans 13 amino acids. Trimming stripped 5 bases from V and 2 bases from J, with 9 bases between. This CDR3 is CASSLTYNYGYTF. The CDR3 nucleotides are TGTGCCAGCAGTCTCACATACAACTATGGCTACACCTTC.

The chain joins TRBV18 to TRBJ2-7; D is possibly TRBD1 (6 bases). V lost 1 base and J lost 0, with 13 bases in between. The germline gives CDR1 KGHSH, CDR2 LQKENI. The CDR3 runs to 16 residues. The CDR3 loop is CASSPLNSRGSYEQYF. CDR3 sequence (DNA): TGTGCCAGCTCACCACTTAACTCCAGGGGCTCCTACGAGCAGTACTTC.

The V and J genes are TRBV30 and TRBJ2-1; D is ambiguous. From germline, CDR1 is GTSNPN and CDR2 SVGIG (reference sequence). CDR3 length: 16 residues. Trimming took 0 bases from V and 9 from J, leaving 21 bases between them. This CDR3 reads CAWSVPQRWFNCEQFF. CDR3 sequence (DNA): TGTGCCTGGAGTGTACCCCAGCGATGGTTTAACTGTGAGCAGTTCTTC.

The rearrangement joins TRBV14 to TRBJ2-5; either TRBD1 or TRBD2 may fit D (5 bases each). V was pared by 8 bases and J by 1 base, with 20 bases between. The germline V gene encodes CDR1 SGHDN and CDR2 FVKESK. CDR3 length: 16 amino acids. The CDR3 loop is CASAPSPGRSQETQYF. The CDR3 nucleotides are TGTGCCAGCGCACCCTCTCCGGGACGAAGCCAAGAGACCCAGTACTTC.

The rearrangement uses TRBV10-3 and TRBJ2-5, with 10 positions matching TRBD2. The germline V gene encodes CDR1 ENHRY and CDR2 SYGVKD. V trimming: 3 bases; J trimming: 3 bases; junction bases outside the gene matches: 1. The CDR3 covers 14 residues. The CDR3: CAISDGLAEETQYF. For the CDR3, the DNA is TGTGCCATCAGTGATGGACTAGCGGAAGAGACCCAGTACTTC.

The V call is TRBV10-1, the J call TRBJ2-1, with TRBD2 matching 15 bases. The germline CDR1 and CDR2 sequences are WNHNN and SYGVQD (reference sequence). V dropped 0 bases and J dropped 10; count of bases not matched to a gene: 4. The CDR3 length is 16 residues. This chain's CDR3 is CASSESWGTSGREQFF. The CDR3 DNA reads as TGCGCCAGCAGTGAGTCGTGGGGGACTAGCGGGAGGGAGCAGTTCTTC.

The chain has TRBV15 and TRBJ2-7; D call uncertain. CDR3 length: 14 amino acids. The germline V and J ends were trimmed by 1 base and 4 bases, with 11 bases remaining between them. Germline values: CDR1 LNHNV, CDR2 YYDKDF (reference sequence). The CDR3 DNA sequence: TGTGCCACCAGCAGAGGTGGCCTTCCTTACGAGCAGTACTTC. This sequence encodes CATSRGGLPYEQYF.

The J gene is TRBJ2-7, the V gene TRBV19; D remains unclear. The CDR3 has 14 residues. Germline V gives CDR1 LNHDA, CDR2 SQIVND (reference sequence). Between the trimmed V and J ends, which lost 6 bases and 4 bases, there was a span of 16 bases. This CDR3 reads CASSSLSGSYEQYF. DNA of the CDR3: TGTGCCAGTAGCTCTTTATCGGGCTCTTACGAGCAGTACTTC.

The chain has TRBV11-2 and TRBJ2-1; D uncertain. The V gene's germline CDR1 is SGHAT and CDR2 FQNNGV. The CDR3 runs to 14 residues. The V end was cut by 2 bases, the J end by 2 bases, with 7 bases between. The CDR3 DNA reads TGTGCCAGCAGCTTATCGAGGACCTACAATGAGCAGTTCTTC. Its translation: CASSLSRTYNEQFF.

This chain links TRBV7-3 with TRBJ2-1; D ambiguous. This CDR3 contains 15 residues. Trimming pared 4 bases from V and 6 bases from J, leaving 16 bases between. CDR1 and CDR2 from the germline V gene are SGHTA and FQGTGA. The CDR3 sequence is CASSSSPSRFNEQFF. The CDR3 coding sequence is TGTGCCAGCAGCTCTTCCCCATCCCGATTCAATGAGCAGTTCTTC.

CDR3 DNA: TGTGCCAGCAGCGGGGCGAGGGATGGCTACACCTTC. Translation gives CASSGARDGYTF. The chain is built from TRBV9 and TRBJ1-2, with D unresolved. CDR1 is SGDLS, CDR2 YYNGEE, per germline. Trimming pared 3 bases from V and 6 bases from J, leaving 9 bases between. The CDR3 loop spans 12 amino acids. Drawing the rest from reference TRBV9 and TRBJ1-2, the complete variable domain is DSGVTQTPKHLITATGQRVTLRCSPRSGDLSVYWYQQSLDQGLQFLIQYYNGEERAKGNILERFSAQQFPDLHSELNLSSLELGDSALYFCASSGARDGYTFGSGTRLTVV.

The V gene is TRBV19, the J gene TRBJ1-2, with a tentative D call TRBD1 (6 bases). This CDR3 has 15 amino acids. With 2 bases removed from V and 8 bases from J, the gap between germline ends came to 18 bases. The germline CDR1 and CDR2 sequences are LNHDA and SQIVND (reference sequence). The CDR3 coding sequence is TGTGCCAGTAGTATAACCCCTTATACAGGGAACGGCTACACCTTC. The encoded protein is CASSITPYTGNGYTF. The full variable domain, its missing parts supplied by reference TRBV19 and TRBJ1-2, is DGGITQSPKYLFRKEGQNVTLSCEQNLNHDAMYWYRQDPGQGLRLIYYSQIVNDFQKGDIAEGYSVSREKKESFPLTVTSAQKNPTAFYLCASSITPYTGNGYTFGSGTRLTVV.

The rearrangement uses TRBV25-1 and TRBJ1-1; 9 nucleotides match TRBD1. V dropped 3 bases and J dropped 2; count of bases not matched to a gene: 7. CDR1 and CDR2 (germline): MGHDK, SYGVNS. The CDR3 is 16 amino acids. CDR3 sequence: CASSDGQGLGNTEAFF. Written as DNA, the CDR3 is TGTGCCAGCAGTGATGGACAGGGGCTGGGAAACACTGAAGCTTTCTTT.

CDR3 amino acids: CASSLDWAGTQYF. In DNA form, the CDR3 reads TGTGCCAGCAGCTTAGACTGGGCAGGGACGCAGTATTTT. V usage is TRBV5-4 and J usage is TRBJ2-3, with TRBD1 as a possible D gene (5 bases). Between the trimmed V and J ends, which lost 2 bases and 9 bases, there was a span of 13 bases. The CDR3 totals 13 residues. CDR1 SGHNT and CDR2 YYREEE come from the germline V gene (reference sequence).

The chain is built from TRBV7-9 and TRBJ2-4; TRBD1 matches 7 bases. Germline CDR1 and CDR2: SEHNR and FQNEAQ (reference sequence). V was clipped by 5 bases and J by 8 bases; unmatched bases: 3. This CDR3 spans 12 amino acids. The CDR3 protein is CASSQTGDIQYF. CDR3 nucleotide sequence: TGTGCCAGCAGCCAAACAGGGGACATTCAGTACTTC.

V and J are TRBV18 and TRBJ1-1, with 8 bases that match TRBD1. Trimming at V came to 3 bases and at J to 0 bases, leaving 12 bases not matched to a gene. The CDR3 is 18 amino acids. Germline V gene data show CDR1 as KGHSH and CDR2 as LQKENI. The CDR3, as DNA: TGTGCCAGCTCACCCATTTCGACGGCAGGGGGCATGAACACTGAAGCTTTCTTT. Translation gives CASSPISTAGGMNTEAFF.

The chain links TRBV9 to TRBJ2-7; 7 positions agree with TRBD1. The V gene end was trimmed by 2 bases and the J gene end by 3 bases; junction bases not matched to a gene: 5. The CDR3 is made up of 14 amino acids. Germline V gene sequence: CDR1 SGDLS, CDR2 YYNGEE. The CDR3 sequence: CASSVGQPGYEQYF. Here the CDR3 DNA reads TGTGCCAGCAGCGTGGGACAGCCGGGCTACGAGCAGTACTTC.

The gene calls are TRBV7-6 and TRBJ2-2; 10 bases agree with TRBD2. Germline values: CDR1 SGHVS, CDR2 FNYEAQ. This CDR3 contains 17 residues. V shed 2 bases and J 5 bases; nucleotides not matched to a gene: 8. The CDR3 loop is CASSLLRLAGVTGELFF. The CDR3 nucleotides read TGTGCCAGCAGCTTACTGCGGCTAGCGGGAGTTACCGGGGAGCTGTTTTTT. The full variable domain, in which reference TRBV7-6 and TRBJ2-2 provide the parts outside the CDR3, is GAGVSQSPRYKVTKRGQDVALRCDPISGHVSLYWYRQALGQGPEFLTYFNYEAQQDKSGLPNDRFSAERPEGSISTLTIQRTEQRDSAMYRCASSLLRLAGVTGELFFGEGSRLTVL.

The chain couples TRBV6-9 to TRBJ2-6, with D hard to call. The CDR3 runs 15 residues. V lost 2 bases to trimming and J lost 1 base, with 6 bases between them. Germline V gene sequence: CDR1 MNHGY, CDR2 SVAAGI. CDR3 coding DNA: TGTGCCAGCAGTTATCAAGGGTCTGGGGCCAACGTCCTGACTTTC. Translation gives CASSYQGSGANVLTF.

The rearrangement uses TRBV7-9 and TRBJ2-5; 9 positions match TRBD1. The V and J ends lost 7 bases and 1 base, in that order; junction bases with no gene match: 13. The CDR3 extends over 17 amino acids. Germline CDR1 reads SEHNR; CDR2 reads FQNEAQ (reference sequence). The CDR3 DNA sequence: TGTGCCAGCACCCATACCCCAGGACAGGGGATCCAAGAGACCCAGTACTTC. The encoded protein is CASTHTPGQGIQETQYF. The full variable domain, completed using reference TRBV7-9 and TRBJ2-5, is DTGVSQNPRHKITKRGQNVTFRCDPISEHNRLYWYRQTLGQGPEFLTYFQNEAQLEKSRLLSDRFSAERPKGSFSTLEIQRTEQGDSAMYLCASTHTPGQGIQETQYFGPGTRLLVL.

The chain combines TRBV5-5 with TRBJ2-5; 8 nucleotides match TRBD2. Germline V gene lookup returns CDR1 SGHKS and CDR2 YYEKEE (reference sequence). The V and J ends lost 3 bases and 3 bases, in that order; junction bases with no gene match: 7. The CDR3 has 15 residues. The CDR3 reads CASSSTQAGEETQYF. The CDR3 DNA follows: TGTGCCAGCAGCTCAACTCAAGCGGGAGAAGAGACCCAGTACTTC.

The CDR3 DNA is TGTGCCAGCAGTGAAGCGCTAGCGGGAGCCTACGAGCAGTACTTC. Protein product: CASSEALAGAYEQYF. This chain connects TRBV6-1 to TRBJ2-7; 10 bases agree with TRBD2. Germline-derived CDR1 and CDR2 are MNHNS and SASEGT. The CDR3 is 15 amino acids. V gave up 0 bases and J gave up 2 bases; unmatched junction bases: 1.

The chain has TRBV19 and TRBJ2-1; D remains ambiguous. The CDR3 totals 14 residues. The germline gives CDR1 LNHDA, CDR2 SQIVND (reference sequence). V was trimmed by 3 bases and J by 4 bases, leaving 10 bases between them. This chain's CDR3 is CASSIRPEYNEQFF. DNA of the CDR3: TGTGCCAGTAGTATCCGGCCGGAGTACAATGAGCAGTTCTTC.